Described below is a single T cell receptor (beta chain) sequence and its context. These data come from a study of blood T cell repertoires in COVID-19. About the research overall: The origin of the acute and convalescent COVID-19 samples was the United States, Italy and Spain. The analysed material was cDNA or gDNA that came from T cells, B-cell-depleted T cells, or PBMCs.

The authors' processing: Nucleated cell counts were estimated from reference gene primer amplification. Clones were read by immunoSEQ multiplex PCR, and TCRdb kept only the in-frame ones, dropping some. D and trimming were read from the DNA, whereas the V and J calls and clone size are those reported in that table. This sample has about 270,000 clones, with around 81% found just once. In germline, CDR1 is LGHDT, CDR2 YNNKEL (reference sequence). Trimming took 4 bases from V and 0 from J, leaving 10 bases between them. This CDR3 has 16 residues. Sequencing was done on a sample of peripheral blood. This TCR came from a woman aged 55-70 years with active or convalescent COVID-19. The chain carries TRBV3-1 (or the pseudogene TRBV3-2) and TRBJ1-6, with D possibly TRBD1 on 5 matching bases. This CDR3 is CASSRRQSSYNSPLHF. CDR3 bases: TGTGCCAGCAGCCGCCGACAGAGCTCCTATAATTCACCCCTCCACTTT.